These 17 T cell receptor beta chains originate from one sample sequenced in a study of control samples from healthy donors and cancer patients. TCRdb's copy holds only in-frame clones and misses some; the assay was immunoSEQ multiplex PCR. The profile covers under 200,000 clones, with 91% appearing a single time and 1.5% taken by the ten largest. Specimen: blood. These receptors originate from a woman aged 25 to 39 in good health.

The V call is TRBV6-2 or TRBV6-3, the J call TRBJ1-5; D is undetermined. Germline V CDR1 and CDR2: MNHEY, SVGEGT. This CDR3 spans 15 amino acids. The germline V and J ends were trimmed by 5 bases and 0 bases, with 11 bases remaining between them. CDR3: CASSRGQISNQPQHF. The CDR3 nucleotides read TGTGCCAGCAGTAGAGGTCAAATTAGCAATCAGCCCCAGCATTTT.

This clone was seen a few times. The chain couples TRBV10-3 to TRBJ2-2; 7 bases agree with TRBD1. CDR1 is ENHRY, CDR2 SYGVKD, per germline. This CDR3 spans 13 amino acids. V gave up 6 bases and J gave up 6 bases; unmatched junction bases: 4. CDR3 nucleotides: TGTGCCATCAGGCCGCAGGGGGCCGGGGAGCTGTTTTTT. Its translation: CAIRPQGAGELFF.

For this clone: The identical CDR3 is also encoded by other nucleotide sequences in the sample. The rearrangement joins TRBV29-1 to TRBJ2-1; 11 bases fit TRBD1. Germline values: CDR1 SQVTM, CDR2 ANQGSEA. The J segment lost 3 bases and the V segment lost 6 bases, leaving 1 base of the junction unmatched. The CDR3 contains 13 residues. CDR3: CSVGTGGYNEQFF. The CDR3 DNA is TGCAGCGTAGGGACAGGGGGCTACAATGAGCAGTTCTTC.

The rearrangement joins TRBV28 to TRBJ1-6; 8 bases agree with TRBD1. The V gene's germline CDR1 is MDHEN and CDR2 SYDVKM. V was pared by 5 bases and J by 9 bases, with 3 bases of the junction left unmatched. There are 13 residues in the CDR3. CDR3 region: CASSPDRVSPLHF. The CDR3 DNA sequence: TGTGCCAGCAGTCCGGACAGGGTTTCACCCCTCCACTTT. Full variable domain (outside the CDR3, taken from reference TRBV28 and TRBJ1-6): DVKVTQSSRYLVKRTGEKVFLECVQDMDHENMFWYRQDPGLGLRLIYFSYDVKMKEKGDIPEGYSVSREKKERFSLILESASTNQTSMYLCASSPDRVSPLHFGNGTRLTVT.

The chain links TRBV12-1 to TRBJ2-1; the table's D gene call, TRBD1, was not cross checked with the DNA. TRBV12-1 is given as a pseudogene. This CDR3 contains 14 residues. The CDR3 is CASSFDSSYNEQFF. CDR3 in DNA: TGTGCCAGCAGCTTTGACAGCTCCTACAATGAGCAGTTCTTC.

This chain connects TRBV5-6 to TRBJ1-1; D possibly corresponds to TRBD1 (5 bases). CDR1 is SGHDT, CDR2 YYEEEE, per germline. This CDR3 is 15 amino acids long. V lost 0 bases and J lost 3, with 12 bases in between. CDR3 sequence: CASSLAGQGDTEAFF. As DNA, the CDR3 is TGTGCCAGCAGCTTGGCGGGTCAAGGGGACACTGAAGCTTTCTTT.

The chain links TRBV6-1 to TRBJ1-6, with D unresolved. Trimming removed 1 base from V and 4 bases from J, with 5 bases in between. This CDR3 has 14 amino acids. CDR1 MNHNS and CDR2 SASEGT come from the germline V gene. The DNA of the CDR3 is TGTGCCAGCAGTGAAGGGCTGTATAATTCACCCCTCCACTTT. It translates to CASSEGLYNSPLHF.

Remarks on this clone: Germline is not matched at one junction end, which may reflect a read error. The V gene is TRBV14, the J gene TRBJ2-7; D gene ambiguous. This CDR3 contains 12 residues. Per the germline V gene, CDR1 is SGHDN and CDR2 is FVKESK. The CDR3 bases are TGTGCCGGCAGCCAAGTCAGCTACGAGCAGTACTTC. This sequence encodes CAGSQVSYEQYF.

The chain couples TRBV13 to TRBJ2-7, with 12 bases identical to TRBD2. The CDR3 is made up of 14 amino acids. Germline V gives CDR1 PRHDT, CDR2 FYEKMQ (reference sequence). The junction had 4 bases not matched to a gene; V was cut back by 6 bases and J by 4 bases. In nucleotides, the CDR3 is TGTGCCAGCAGAATGACTAGCGGGGGATACGAGCAGTACTTC. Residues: CASRMTSGGYEQYF.

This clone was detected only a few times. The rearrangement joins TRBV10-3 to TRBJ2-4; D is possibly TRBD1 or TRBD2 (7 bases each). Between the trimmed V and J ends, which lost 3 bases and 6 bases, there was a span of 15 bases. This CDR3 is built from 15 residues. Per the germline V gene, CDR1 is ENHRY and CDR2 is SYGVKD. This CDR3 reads CAISDPSGGGNIQYF. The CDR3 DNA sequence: TGTGCCATCAGTGACCCCTCAGGGGGGGGAAACATTCAGTACTTC.

CDR3 nucleotides: TGCGCCAGCAGTGATTCGATAAGGAACACTGAAGCTTTCTTT. It is translated as CASSDSIRNTEAFF. The chain employs TRBV10-1 and TRBJ1-1; D gene uncertain. Deletions cut 3 bases from V and 1 base from J, with 9 bases between. CDR1 WNHNN and CDR2 SYGVQD come from the germline V gene (reference sequence). The CDR3 loop spans 14 amino acids.

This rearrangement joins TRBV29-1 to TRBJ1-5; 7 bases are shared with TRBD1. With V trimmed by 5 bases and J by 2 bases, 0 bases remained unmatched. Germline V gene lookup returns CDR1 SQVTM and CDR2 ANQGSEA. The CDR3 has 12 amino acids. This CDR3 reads CSVTGGNQPQHF. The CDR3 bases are TGCAGCGTTACAGGGGGCAATCAGCCCCAGCATTTT.

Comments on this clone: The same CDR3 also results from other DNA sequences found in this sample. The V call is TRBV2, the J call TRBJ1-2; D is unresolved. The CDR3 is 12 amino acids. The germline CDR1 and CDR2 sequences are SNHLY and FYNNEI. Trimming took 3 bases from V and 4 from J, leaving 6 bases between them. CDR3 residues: CASSDRGYGYTF. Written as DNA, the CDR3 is TGTGCCAGCAGTGACCGGGGCTATGGCTACACCTTC.

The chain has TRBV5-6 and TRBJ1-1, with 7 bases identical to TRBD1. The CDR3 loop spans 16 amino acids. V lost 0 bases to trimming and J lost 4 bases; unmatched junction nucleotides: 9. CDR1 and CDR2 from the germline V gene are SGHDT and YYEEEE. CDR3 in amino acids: CASSLGYRGGGTEAFF. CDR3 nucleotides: TGTGCCAGCAGCTTGGGATACAGGGGCGGGGGCACTGAAGCTTTCTTT.

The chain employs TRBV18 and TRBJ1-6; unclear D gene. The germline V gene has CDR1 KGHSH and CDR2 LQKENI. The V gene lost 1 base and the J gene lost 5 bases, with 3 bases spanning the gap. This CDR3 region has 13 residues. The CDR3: CASSPQNNSPLHF. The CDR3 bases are TGTGCCAGCTCACCACAAAATAATTCACCCCTCCACTTT. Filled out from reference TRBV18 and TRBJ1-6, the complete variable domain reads NAGVMQNPRHLVRRRGQEARLRCSPMKGHSHVYWYRQLPEEGLKFMVYLQKENIIDESGMPKERFSAEFPKEGPSILRIQQVVRGDSAAYFCASSPQNNSPLHFGNGTRLTVT.

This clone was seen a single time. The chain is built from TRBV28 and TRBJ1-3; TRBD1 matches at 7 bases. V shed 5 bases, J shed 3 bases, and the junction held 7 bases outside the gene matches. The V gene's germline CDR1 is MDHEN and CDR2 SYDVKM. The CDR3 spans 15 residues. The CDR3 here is CASSPGTESGNTIYF. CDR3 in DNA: TGTGCCAGCAGTCCCGGGACAGAGAGTGGAAACACCATATATTTT.

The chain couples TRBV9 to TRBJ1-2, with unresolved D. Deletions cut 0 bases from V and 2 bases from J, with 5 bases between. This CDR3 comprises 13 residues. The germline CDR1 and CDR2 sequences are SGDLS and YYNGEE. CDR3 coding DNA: TGTGCCAGCAGCGTAGTGTCAAACTATGGCTACACCTTC. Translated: CASSVVSNYGYTF.